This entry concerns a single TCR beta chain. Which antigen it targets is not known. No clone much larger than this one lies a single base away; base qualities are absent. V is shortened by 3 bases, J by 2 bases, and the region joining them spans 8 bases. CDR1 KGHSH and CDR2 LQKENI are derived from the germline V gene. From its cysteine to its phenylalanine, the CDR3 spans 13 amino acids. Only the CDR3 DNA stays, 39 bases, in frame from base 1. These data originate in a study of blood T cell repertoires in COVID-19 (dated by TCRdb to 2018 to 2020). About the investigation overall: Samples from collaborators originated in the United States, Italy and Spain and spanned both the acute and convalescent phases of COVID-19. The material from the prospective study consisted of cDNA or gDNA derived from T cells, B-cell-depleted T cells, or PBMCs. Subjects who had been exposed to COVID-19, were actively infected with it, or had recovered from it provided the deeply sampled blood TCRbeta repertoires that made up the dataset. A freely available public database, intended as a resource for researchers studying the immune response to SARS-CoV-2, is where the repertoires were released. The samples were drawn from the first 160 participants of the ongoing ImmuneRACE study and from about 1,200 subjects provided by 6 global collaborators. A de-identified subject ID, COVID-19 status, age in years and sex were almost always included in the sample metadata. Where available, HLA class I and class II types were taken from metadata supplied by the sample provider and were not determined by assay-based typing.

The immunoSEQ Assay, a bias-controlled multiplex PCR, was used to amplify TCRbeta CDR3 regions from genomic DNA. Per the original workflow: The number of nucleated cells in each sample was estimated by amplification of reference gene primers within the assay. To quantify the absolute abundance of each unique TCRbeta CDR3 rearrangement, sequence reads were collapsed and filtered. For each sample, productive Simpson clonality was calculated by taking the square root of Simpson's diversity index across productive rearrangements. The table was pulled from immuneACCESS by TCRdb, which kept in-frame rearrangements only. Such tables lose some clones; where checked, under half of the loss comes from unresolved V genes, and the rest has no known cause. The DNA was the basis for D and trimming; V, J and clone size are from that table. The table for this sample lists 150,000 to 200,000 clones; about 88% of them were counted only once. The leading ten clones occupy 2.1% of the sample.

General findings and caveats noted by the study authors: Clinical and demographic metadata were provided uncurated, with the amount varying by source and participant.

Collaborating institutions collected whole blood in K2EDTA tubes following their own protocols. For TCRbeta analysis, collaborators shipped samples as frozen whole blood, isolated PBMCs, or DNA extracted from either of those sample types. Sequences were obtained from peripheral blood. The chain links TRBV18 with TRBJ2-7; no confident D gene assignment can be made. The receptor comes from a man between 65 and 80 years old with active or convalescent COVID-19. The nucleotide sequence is TGTGCCAGCTCACCTGGCAGTACCTACGAGCAGTACTTC. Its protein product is CASSPGSTYEQYF.